Listed below are T cell receptor beta chains from one sample, sequenced in a study of blood T cell repertoires in COVID-19. The assay was immunoSEQ multiplex PCR, and TCRdb's table has in-frame clones only and misses some. Counted here are 80,000 to 130,000 clones, 70% to 90% occurring once; the ten biggest clones make up less than 3.5%. Sequencing was done on a sample of PBMCs or T cells enriched from blood (not recorded which). The origin of the receptors is a woman between 45 and 60 years old who had recovered from COVID-19. The CDR3 runs from the conserved cysteine through the conserved F or W. D genes are given only for firm matches.

j_call d_call v_call cdr3_aa
TRBJ2-7 TRBD2 TRBV27 CASAPGLRSYEQYF
TRBJ1-6 - TRBV5-1 CASSFGLPGGSSPLHF
TRBJ2-1 - TRBV7-9 CASSLLTLAYNEQFF
TRBJ1-1 - TRBV9 CASSEWTENTEAFF
TRBJ1-1 TRBD1 TRBV18 CASLQGWGNTEAFF
TRBJ2-1 TRBD2 TRBV25-1 CASTGGGLAGRNEQFF
TRBJ1-1 - TRBV6-5 CASRLVYILDTEAFF
TRBJ1-2 - TRBV3-1/TRBV3-2 CASSPDSGFSGYTF
TRBJ2-5 - TRBV7-3 CASSLTSGWQETQYF
TRBJ2-3 - TRBV28 CASSPNTDTQYF
TRBJ1-5 - TRBV7-9 CARRQSSNQPQHF